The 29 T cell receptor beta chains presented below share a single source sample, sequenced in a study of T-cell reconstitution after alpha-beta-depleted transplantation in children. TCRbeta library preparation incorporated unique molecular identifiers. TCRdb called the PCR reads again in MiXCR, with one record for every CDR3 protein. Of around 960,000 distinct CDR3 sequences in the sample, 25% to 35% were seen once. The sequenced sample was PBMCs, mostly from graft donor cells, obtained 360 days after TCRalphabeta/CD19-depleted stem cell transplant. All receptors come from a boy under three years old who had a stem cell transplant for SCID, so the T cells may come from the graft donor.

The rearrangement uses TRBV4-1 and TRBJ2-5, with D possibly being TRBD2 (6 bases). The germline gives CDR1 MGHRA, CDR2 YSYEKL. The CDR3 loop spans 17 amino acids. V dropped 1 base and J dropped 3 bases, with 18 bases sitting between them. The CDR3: CASSQVGRRAYEETQYF. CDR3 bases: TGCGCCAGCAGCCAAGTAGGGAGGAGGGCGTACGAAGAGACCCAGTACTTC.

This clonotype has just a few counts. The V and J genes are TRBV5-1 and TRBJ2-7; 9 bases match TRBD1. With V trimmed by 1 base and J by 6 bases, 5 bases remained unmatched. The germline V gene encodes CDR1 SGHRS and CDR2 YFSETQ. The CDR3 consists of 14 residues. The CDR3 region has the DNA TGCGCCAGCAGCTTGAGGGACAGGGACGGCGAGCAGTACTTC. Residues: CASSLRDRDGEQYF.

The CDR3 sequence: CSTPSYGVTDTQYF. The DNA for the CDR3 is TGCAGTACCCCCTCATACGGCGTCACAGATACGCAGTATTTT. J is TRBJ2-3 and V is TRBV20-1; no clear D. The germline V gene has CDR1 DFQATT and CDR2 SNEGSKA (reference sequence). The CDR3 covers 14 residues. V lost 8 bases and J 2 bases, leaving 17 bases between the germline ends.

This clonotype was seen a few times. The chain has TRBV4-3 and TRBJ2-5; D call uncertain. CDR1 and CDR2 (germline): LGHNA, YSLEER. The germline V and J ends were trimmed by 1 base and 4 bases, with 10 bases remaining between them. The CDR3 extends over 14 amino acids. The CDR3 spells CASSQGHFGETQYF. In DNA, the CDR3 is TGCGCCAGCAGCCAAGGACACTTCGGAGAGACCCAGTACTTC.

The CDR3 region is CASSLPIIGDEYGYTF. For the CDR3, the DNA is TGTGCCAGCAGTTTACCGATAATAGGTGATGAATATGGCTACACCTTC. V gene TRBV28 combines with J gene TRBJ1-2; D gene uncertain. The CDR3 loop spans 16 amino acids. The ends were cut back, 2 bases at V and 5 bases at J, with 18 bases in the middle. CDR1 and CDR2 from the germline V gene are MDHEN and SYDVKM.

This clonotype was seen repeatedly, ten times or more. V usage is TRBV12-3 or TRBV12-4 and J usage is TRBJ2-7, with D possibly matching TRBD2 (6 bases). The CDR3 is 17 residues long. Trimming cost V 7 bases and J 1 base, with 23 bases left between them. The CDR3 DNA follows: TGTGCCAGCACCTCACTCCGGGGAGGAAATAATTCCTACGAGCAGTACTTC. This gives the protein CASTSLRGGNNSYEQYF.

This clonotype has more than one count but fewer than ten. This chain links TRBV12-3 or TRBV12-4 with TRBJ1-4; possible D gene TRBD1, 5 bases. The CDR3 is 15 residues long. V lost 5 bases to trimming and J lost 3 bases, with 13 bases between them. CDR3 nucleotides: TGTGCCAGCAGTCTCCGTGGGGGAGCTAATGAAAAACTGTTTTTT. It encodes CASSLRGGANEKLFF.

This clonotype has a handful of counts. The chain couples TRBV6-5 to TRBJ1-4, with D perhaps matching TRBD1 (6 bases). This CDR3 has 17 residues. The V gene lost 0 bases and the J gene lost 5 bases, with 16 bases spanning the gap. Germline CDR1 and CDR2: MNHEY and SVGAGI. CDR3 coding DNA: TGTGCCAGCAGTTACTCGTGGGACATCGGACGGAATGAAAAACTGTTTTTT. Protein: CASSYSWDIGRNEKLFF.

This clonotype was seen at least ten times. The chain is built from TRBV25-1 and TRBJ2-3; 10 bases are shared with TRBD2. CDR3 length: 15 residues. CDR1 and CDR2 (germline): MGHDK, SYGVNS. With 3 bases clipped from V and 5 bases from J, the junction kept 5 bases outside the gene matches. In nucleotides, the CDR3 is TGTGCCAGCAGTGATTTCAGCGGGGGGGTAGATACGCAGTATTTT. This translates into CASSDFSGGVDTQYF.

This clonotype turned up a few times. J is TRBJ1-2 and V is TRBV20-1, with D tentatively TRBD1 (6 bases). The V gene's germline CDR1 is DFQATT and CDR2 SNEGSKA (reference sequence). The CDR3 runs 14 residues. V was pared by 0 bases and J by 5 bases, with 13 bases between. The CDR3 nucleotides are TGCAGTGCTAGAGATAGGGGGACCGCGTATGGCTACACCTTC. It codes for CSARDRGTAYGYTF.

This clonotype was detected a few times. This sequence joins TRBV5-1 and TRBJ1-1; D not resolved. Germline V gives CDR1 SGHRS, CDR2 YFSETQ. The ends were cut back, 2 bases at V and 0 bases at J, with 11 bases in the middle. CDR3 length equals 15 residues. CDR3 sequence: CASSFLPELNTEAFF. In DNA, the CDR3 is TGCGCCAGCAGCTTTTTACCCGAACTGAACACTGAAGCTTTCTTT.

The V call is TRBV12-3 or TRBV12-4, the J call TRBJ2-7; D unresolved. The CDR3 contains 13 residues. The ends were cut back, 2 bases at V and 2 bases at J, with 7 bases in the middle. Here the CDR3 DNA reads TGTGCCAGCAGTTTAAGGAGAGCCTACGAGCAGTACTTC. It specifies CASSLRRAYEQYF.

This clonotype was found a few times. CDR3: CASSMTSGVGEQFF. In DNA, the CDR3 is TGTGCCAGCAGCATGACTAGCGGGGTAGGAGAGCAGTTCTTC. The J gene is TRBJ2-1, the V gene TRBV9; 11 bases fit TRBD2. CDR1 is SGDLS, CDR2 YYNGEE, per germline. Trimming cost V 4 bases and J 10 bases; bases outside gene matches: 7. The CDR3 has 14 residues.

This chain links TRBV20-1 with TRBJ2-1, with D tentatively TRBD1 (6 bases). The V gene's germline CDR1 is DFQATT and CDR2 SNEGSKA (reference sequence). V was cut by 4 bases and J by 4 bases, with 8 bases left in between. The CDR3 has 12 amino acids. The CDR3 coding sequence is TGCAGTGCTACGACAGGATACAATGAGCAGTTCTTC. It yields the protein CSATTGYNEQFF.

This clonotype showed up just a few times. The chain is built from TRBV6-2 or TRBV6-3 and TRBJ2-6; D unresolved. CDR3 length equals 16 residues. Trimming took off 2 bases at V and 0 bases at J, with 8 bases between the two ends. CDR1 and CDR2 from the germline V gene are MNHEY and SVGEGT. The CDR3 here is CASSYPFISGANVLTF. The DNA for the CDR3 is TGTGCCAGCAGTTACCCCTTTATCTCTGGGGCCAACGTCCTGACTTTC.

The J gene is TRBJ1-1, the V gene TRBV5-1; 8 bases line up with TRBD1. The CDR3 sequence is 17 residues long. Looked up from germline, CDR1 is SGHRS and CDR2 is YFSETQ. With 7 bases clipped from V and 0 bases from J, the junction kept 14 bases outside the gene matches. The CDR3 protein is CASPSHRGSPVNTEAFF. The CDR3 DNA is TGCGCCAGCCCATCCCACAGGGGGAGCCCCGTGAACACTGAAGCTTTCTTT.

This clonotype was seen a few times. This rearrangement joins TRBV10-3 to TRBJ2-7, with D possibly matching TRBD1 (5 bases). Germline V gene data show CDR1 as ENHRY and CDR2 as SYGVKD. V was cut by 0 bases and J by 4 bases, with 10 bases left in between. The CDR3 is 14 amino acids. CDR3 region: CAISESWTPYEQYF. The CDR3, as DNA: TGTGCCATCAGTGAGTCCTGGACACCATACGAGCAGTACTTC.

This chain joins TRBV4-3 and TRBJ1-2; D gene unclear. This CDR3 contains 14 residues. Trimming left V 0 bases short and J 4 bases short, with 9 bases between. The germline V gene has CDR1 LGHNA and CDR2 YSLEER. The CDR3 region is CASSQDQYFYGYTF. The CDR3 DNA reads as TGCGCCAGCAGCCAAGATCAGTATTTCTATGGCTACACCTTC.

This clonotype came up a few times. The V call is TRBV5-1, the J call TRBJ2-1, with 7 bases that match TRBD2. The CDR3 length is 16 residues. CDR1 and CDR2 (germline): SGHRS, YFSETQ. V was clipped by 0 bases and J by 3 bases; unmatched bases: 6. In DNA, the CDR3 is TGCGCCAGCAGCTTGGTAGTAGGGACTAACTACAATGAGCAGTTCTTC. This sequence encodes CASSLVVGTNYNEQFF.

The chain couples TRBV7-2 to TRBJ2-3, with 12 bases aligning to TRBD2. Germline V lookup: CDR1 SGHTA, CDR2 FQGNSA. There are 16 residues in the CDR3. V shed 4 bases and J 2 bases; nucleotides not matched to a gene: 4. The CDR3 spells CASSYGLAGFTDTQYF. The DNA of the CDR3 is TGTGCCAGCAGCTACGGACTAGCGGGGTTCACAGATACGCAGTATTTT.

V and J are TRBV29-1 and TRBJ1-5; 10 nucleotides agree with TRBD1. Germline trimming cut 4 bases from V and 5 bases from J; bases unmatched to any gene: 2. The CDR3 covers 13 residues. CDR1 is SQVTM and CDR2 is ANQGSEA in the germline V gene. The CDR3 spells CSVVGTGDQPQHF. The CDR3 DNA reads TGCAGCGTTGTTGGGACAGGGGATCAGCCCCAGCATTTT.

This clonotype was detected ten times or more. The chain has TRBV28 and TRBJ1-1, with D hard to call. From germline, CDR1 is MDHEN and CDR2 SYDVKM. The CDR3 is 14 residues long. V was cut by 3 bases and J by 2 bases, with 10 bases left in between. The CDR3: CASSLPDGNTEAFF. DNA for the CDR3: TGTGCCAGCAGTTTGCCTGACGGTAACACTGAAGCTTTCTTT.

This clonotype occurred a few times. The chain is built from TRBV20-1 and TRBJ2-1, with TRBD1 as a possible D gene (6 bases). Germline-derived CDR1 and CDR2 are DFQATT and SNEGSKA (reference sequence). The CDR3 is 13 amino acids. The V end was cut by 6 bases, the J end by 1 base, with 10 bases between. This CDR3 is CSATGQSYNEQFF. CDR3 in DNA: TGCAGTGCAACGGGACAATCCTACAATGAGCAGTTCTTC.

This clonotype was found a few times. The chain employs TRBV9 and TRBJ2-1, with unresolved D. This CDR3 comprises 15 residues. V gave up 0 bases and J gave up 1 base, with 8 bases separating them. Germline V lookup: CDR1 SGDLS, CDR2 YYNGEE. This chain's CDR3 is CASSVGGNSYNEQFF. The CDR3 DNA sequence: TGTGCCAGCAGCGTAGGCGGAAATTCCTACAATGAGCAGTTCTTC.

The CDR3 region is CASSVGPYNEQFF. CDR3 DNA: TGTGCCAGCAGTGTCGGGCCTTACAATGAGCAGTTCTTC. The rearrangement links TRBV6-4 to TRBJ2-1, with D unresolved. The germline gives CDR1 MRHNA, CDR2 SNTAGT. There are 13 residues in the CDR3. V was pared by 4 bases and J by 4 bases, with 8 bases between.

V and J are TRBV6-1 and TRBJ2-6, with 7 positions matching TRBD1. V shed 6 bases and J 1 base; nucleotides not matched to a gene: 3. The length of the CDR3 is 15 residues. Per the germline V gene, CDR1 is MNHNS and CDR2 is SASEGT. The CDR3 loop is CASRTQGSGANVLTF. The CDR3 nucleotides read TGTGCCAGCAGAACACAGGGGTCTGGGGCCAACGTCCTGACTTTC.

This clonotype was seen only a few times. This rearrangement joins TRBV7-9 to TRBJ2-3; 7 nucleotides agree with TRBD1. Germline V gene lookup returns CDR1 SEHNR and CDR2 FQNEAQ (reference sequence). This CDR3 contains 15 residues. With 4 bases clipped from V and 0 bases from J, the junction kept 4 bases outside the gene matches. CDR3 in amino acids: CASSSVTGSTDTQYF. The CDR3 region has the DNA TGTGCCAGCAGCTCCGTGACAGGGAGCACAGATACGCAGTATTTT.

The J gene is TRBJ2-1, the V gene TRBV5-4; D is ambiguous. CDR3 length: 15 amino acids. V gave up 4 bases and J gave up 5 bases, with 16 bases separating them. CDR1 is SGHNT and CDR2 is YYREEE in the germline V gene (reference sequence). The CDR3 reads CASSALLMSNNEQFF. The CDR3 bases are TGTGCCAGCAGCGCCCTATTGATGTCGAACAATGAGCAGTTCTTC.

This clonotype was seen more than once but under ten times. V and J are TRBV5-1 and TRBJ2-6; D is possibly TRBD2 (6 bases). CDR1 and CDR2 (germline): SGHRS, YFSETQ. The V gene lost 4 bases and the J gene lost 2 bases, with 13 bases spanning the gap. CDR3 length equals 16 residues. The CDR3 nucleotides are TGCGCCAGCAGCCAGGCGGCGGGGACTGGGGCCAACGTCCTGACTTTC. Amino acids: CASSQAAGTGANVLTF.